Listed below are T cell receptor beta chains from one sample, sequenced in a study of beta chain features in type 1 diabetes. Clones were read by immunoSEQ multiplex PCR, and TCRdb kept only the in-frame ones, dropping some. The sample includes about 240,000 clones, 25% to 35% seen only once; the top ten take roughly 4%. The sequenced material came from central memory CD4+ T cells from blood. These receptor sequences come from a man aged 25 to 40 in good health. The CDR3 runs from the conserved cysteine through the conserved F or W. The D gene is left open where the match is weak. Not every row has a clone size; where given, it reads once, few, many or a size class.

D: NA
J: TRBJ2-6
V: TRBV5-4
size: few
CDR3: CASSLDGTGANVLTF
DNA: TGTGCCAGCAGCTTGGACGGGACTGGGGCCAACGTCCTGACTTTC

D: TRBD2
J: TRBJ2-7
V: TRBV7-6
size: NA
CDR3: CASSLESSGVYEQYF
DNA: TGTGCCAGCAGCTTAGAATCTAGCGGGGTTTACGAGCAGTACTTC

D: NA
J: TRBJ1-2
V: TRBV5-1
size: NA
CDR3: CASSVQGPNYGYTF
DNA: TGCGCCAGCAGCGTACAGGGTCCTAACTATGGCTACACCTTC

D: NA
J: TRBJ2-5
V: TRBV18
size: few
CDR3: CASSPAMSETQYF
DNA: TGTGCCAGCTCACCAGCGATGTCGGAGACCCAGTACTTC

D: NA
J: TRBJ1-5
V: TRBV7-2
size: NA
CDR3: CASSLSRASNQPQHF
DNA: TGTGCCAGCAGCTTATCCCGGGCTAGCAATCAGCCCCAGCATTTT

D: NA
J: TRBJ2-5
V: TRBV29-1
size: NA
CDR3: CSVDWGLPQETQYF
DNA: TGCAGCGTTGATTGGGGGCTACCACAAGAGACCCAGTACTTC

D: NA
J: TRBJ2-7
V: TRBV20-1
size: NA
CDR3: CSARQGYEQYF
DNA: TGCAGTGCTAGACAGGGTTACGAGCAGTACTTC

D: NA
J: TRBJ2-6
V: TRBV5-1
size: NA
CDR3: CASSLDRVSGANVLTF
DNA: TGCGCCAGCAGCTTGGACAGGGTTTCGGGGGCCAACGTCCTGACTTTC

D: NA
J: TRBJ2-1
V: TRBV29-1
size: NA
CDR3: CSALRQSNEQFF
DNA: TGCAGCGCCCTCCGACAGTCGAATGAGCAGTTCTTC

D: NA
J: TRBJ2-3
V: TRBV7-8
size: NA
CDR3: CASSLRMVDTQYF
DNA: TGTGCCAGCAGCTTAAGGATGGTAGATACGCAGTATTTT

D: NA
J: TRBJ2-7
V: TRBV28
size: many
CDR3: CASSFGSYEQYF
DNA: TGTGCCAGCAGTTTTGGATCGTACGAGCAGTACTTC

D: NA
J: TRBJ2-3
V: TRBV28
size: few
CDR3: CASSAPSGGGDTQYF
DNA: TGTGCCAGCAGTGCACCCTCTGGGGGTGGAGATACGCAGTATTTT

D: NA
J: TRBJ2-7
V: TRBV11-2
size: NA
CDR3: CASSSLSRGTYEQYF
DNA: TGTGCCAGCAGCTCCCTAAGTCGGGGAACCTACGAGCAGTACTTC

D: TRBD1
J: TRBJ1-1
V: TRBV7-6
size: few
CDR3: CASSATTGANTEAFF
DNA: TGTGCCAGCAGCGCTACCACAGGGGCGAACACTGAAGCTTTCTTT

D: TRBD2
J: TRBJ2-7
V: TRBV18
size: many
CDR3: CASTWSLAGSSYEQYF
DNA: TGTGCCAGCACTTGGTCACTAGCGGGGAGCTCCTACGAGCAGTACTTC

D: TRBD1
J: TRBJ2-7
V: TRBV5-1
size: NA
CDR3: CASSLEQGKFYEQYF
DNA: TGCGCCAGCAGCTTAGAACAGGGGAAGTTCTACGAGCAGTACTTC